The subject of this entry is one T cell receptor beta chain. As yet, its antigen is unknown. The data are from a study of PD-1 blockade in classical Hodgkin lymphoma. Whole-study results and caveats: Baseline TCR diversity was reportedly lower in newly diagnosed patients than healthy donors.

The V gene end was trimmed by 4 bases and the J gene end by 2 bases; junction bases not matched to a gene: 5. This CDR3 has 15 amino acids. Germline V gene lookup returns CDR1 SGHRS and CDR2 YFSETQ. Stated time point: newly diagnosed, previously untreated cHL patient sample. Newly diagnosed, untreated classical Hodgkin lymphoma PBMCs provided comparison. Sequencing was performed with immunoSEQ multiplex PCR; in TCRdb, only in-frame clones are kept and a portion is missing. The sample holds fewer than 40,000 clones, around 94% seen once. This sequence was found in a human donor with classical Hodgkin lymphoma. V gene TRBV5-1 combines with J gene TRBJ2-5, with TRBD1 matching 10 bases. Sequenced input: peripheral blood mononuclear cells (PBMCs). The CDR3 bases are TGCGCCAGCAGCGGCGGACAGGGGGGTCAAGAGACCCAGTACTTC. Translation gives CASSGGQGGQETQYF.